This T cell receptor beta chain was identified during a study of OX40 agonist ivuxolimab in advanced cancers. Profiled with immunoSEQ multiplex PCR; TCRdb holds only in-frame clones, not every one. Of around 75,000 clones listed, roughly nine tenths are singletons. Trimming took 5 bases from V and 2 from J, leaving 15 bases between them. This CDR3 has 15 amino acids. The germline gives CDR1 SEHNR, CDR2 FQNEAQ (reference sequence). Findings and caveats of the study: Averaged across samples, CD8+ T cells carried more expanded clones than CD4+ did. Antigen specificity was not determined for the expanded peripheral T cells. Partial responders at 0.1-3.0 mg/kg had among the lowest clonal expansion.

This clone was seen once. What it recognizes is unknown. This clonotype was sampled from an adult with an advanced solid tumor such as melanoma, head and neck, liver or kidney cancer. Sequencing was performed on CD4+ or CD8+ T cells sorted from blood, taken in a trial of the OX40 agonist ivuxolimab. This chain joins TRBV7-9 and TRBJ2-5, with D perhaps matching TRBD1 (6 bases). The CDR3 nucleotides are TGTGCCAGCAGCCCCGGACAGTCCTTACAAGAGACCCAGTACTTC. Translating gives CASSPGQSLQETQYF.